A single sample gave rise to the 24 T cell receptor beta chains below, sequenced in a study of blood T cell repertoires in COVID-19. Some clones are missing from TCRdb's copy, which holds only in-frame ones; the method was immunoSEQ multiplex PCR. The sample lists around 300,000 clones, more than 80% occurring once. The sequencing sample was made of peripheral blood. The receptors stem from a woman aged 30 to 39 with active or convalescent COVID-19.

The genes are TRBV5-5 and TRBJ1-6; D remains unclear. The germline gives CDR1 SGHKS, CDR2 YYEKEE (reference sequence). The CDR3 runs 12 residues. V lost 1 base to trimming and J lost 10 bases, with 6 bases between them. Here the CDR3 DNA reads TGTGCCAGCAGCTTGCGGGGATCACCCCTCCACTTT. As protein: CASSLRGSPLHF.

The gene calls are TRBV11-2 and TRBJ1-1, with 11 bases that match TRBD1. Germline V lookup: CDR1 SGHAT, CDR2 FQNNGV. V shed 1 base and J 4 bases; nucleotides not matched to a gene: 8. The CDR3 covers 17 residues. The CDR3 nucleotides read TGTGCCAGCAGCTTAGTGGGACAGGGGGTCCCCCTCACTGAAGCTTTCTTT. It specifies CASSLVGQGVPLTEAFF.

Comment on this clone: The sample holds other DNA sequences that translate to the same CDR3. The J gene is TRBJ1-6, the V gene TRBV7-3; D may be TRBD1 (6 bases). Trimming pared 3 bases from V and 7 bases from J, leaving 10 bases between. From germline, CDR1 is SGHTA and CDR2 FQGTGA. This CDR3 contains 14 residues. This CDR3 is CASSFGQRNSPLHF. The CDR3 coding sequence is TGTGCCAGCAGCTTTGGACAGAGGAATTCACCCCTCCACTTT.

The rearrangement joins TRBV7-8 to TRBJ1-1; 10 bases agree with TRBD1. The germline V gene encodes CDR1 SGHVS and CDR2 FQNEAQ. This CDR3 is 17 amino acids long. V dropped 5 bases and J dropped 3; count of bases not matched to a gene: 12. The CDR3 loop is CASSLRAGTGEDTEAFF. The CDR3 DNA reads as TGTGCCAGCAGCCTCCGGGCCGGGACAGGGGAGGACACTGAAGCTTTCTTT.

V usage is TRBV30 and J usage is TRBJ2-3; 7 bases align to TRBD2. Per the germline V gene, CDR1 is GTSNPN and CDR2 is SVGIG (reference sequence). Germline trimming cut 4 bases from V and 10 bases from J; bases unmatched to any gene: 11. CDR3 length: 13 amino acids. CDR3 nucleotide sequence: TGTGCCTGGATCGGTGGGCCGGGAGGATCGCAGTATTTT. Its translation: CAWIGGPGGSQYF.

V usage is TRBV4-1 and J usage is TRBJ1-2; D is perhaps TRBD1 (6 bases). This CDR3 region has 14 residues. Trimming took 2 bases from V and 4 from J, leaving 11 bases between them. The germline V gene encodes CDR1 MGHRA and CDR2 YSYEKL. The CDR3 sequence is CASSQNRVAYGYTF. The CDR3 nucleotides are TGCGCCAGCAGCCAAAACAGGGTGGCCTATGGCTACACCTTC.

V gene TRBV19 combines with J gene TRBJ1-5; D is ambiguous. Between the trimmed V and J ends, which lost 5 bases and 1 base, there was a span of 12 bases. Germline V lookup: CDR1 LNHDA, CDR2 SQIVND (reference sequence). The CDR3 is 15 residues long. Written as DNA, the CDR3 is TGTGCCAGTAGTTCTTTTACAGCCAGCAATCAGCCCCAGCATTTT. It translates to CASSSFTASNQPQHF.

This sequence joins TRBV21-1 and TRBJ2-7; the table names TRBD2, a call not compared with the DNA. TRBV21-1 is designated a pseudogene. The CDR3 loop spans 20 amino acids. CDR3 DNA sequence: TGTGCCATTGGACAGGCTTGGACTAGCGGGGCCGTTCGTTCGATTTACGAGCAGTACTTC. Protein product: CAIGQAWTSGAVRSIYEQYF.

The chain recombines TRBV11-2 with TRBJ1-1; tentative D call: TRBD1 (5 bases). Per the germline V gene, CDR1 is SGHAT and CDR2 is FQNNGV. The CDR3 covers 13 residues. V lost 1 base and J 7 bases, leaving 10 bases between the germline ends. CDR3 in amino acids: CASSLGSGGEAFF. The CDR3 bases are TGTGCCAGCAGCTTAGGGTCCGGGGGTGAAGCTTTCTTT. Looking up the rest from reference TRBV11-2 and TRBJ1-1 gives the full variable domain: EAGVAQSPRYKIIEKRQSVAFWCNPISGHATLYWYQQILGQGPKLLIQFQNNGVVDDSQLPKDRFSAERLKGVDSTLKIQPAKLEDSAVYLCASSLGSGGEAFFGQGTRLTVV.

The chain has TRBV6-5 and TRBJ1-1, with TRBD1 matching over 8 bases. V shed 7 bases and J 1 base; nucleotides not matched to a gene: 5. From germline, CDR1 is MNHEY and CDR2 SVGAGI. The CDR3 runs 14 residues. CDR3 amino acids: CASTRTGRNTEAFF. The CDR3 DNA follows: TGTGCCAGCACAAGGACAGGGAGGAACACTGAAGCTTTCTTT.

This sequence joins TRBV10-3 and TRBJ1-3, with a possible D match to TRBD1 (5 bases). The CDR3 spans 15 residues. V was cut by 3 bases and J by 0 bases, with 9 bases left in between. Germline CDR1 is ENHRY and CDR2 is SYGVKD. As DNA, the CDR3 is TGTGCCATCAGTGATCTGGGGCTCTCTGGAAACACCATATATTTT. It specifies CAISDLGLSGNTIYF.

This clone was picked up a small number of times. Here the CDR3 reads CASSPHPATDTQYF. For the CDR3, the DNA is TGCGCCAGCAGCCCACACCCCGCCACAGATACGCAGTATTTT. The chain is built from TRBV5-1 and TRBJ2-3; D remains ambiguous. Germline CDR1 reads SGHRS; CDR2 reads YFSETQ. This CDR3 is 14 amino acids long. V was trimmed by 4 bases and J by 2 bases, leaving 11 bases between them.

CDR3 protein: CAISSGTDWGYTF. CDR3 DNA sequence: TGTGCCATCAGTTCCGGGACAGACTGGGGCTACACCTTC. This sequence joins TRBV10-3 and TRBJ1-2; TRBD1 matches 7 bases. The germline V gene has CDR1 ENHRY and CDR2 SYGVKD. Unmatched junction bases numbered 8, after V lost 5 bases and J lost 8 bases. The CDR3 is 13 residues long.

The V and J genes are TRBV7-3 and TRBJ2-7; possibly TRBD2 for D (5 bases). V shed 1 base and J shed 0 bases, with 22 bases lying between them. Germline lookup yields CDR1 SGHTA and CDR2 FQGTGA. This CDR3 contains 19 residues. CDR3 loop: CASSLMWSGNSPSSYEQYF. The CDR3 DNA reads as TGTGCCAGCAGCTTAATGTGGAGCGGTAACTCGCCTAGCTCCTACGAGCAGTACTTC.

This clone was seen once. J is TRBJ1-1 and V is TRBV27; 7 nucleotides align to TRBD1. V was pared by 2 bases and J by 2 bases, with 17 bases of the junction left unmatched. The germline CDR1 and CDR2 sequences are MNHEY and SMNVEV (reference sequence). The CDR3 is 19 amino acids. CDR3 region: CASSLKVIARGRGNTEAFF. The CDR3, as DNA: TGTGCCAGCAGTTTAAAGGTGATTGCCAGGGGGAGAGGAAACACTGAAGCTTTCTTT.

The rearrangement joins TRBV18 to TRBJ2-1; tentative D call: TRBD2 (6 bases). Trimming stripped 3 bases from V and 8 bases from J, with 11 bases between. The germline CDR1 and CDR2 sequences are KGHSH and LQKENI. CDR3 length: 13 residues. This CDR3 is CASSPGLSDEQFF. The CDR3 DNA reads TGTGCCAGCTCACCTGGACTAAGCGATGAGCAGTTCTTC.

The V and J genes are TRBV5-1 and TRBJ2-1; possible D gene TRBD2, 8 bases. V was trimmed by 0 bases and J by 3 bases, leaving 16 bases between them. The length of the CDR3 is 17 residues. CDR1 is SGHRS, CDR2 YFSETQ, per germline. CDR3 sequence (DNA): TGCGCCAGCAGCTTGGGAGGGGGCGGGAGGAACTACAATGAGCAGTTCTTC. Protein sequence: CASSLGGGGRNYNEQFF.

J is TRBJ1-2 and V is TRBV5-1, with 7 bases identical to TRBD1. The CDR3 runs to 14 residues. Germline V gene lookup returns CDR1 SGHRS and CDR2 YFSETQ. V shed 4 bases and J 13 bases; nucleotides not matched to a gene: 16. CDR3 amino acids: CASSRERSTGKGTF. In nucleotides, the CDR3 is TGCGCCAGCAGCCGCGAGAGGTCGACAGGGAAGGGCACCTTC.

This clone was picked up a small number of times. V is TRBV9 and J is TRBJ2-3, with 9 bases identical to TRBD2. The V and J ends lost 0 bases and 6 bases, in that order; junction bases with no gene match: 8. Germline V gene sequence: CDR1 SGDLS, CDR2 YYNGEE. The CDR3 is 16 residues long. As DNA, the CDR3 is TGTGCCAGCAGCGTAGCGGCGGGGGGGCCCTCGGATACGCAGTATTTT. Encoded protein: CASSVAAGGPSDTQYF.

This chain links TRBV12-5 with TRBJ2-1, with 9 bases aligning to TRBD2. In germline, CDR1 is LGHNT, CDR2 FRNRAP. The CDR3 is made up of 15 amino acids. Trimming took 6 bases from V and 3 from J; bases not matched to a gene: 6. CDR3 DNA sequence: TGTGCTAGTGGACCAGGCGGGGGGGGCTACAATGAGCAGTTCTTC. The encoded protein is CASGPGGGGYNEQFF.

The chain uses TRBV24-1 and TRBJ1-5; 10 bases are shared with TRBD1. CDR1 is KGHDR, CDR2 SFDVKD, per germline. The CDR3 is made up of 16 amino acids. The V segment lost 5 bases and the J segment 2 bases; nucleotides outside the gene matches: 5. The CDR3 DNA sequence: TGTGCCACCAGTGCCACCGGGACAGGGGGCAATCAGCCCCAGCATTTT. Translated: CATSATGTGGNQPQHF.

V gene TRBV27 combines with J gene TRBJ1-2; 11 bases align to TRBD1. Germline lookup yields CDR1 MNHEY and CDR2 SMNVEV (reference sequence). This CDR3 contains 15 residues. Germline trimming cut 4 bases from V and 7 bases from J; bases unmatched to any gene: 8. The CDR3 loop reads CASSSRTGGRFGYTF. The CDR3, as DNA: TGTGCCAGCAGTTCTAGGACAGGGGGCCGTTTTGGCTACACCTTC.

In this sample, this clone turned up a few times. The CDR3 protein is CASSYSGGDRTQYF. CDR3 in DNA: TGTGCCAGCAGTTATAGCGGGGGGGATAGGACCCAGTACTTC. This sequence joins TRBV6-5 and TRBJ2-5; 11 positions match TRBD2. This CDR3 spans 14 amino acids. The germline gives CDR1 MNHEY, CDR2 SVGAGI. Trimming removed 3 bases from V and 7 bases from J; junction bases left unmatched: 4.

The chain uses TRBV19 and TRBJ1-2; D is perhaps TRBD1 (5 bases). CDR1 and CDR2 (germline): LNHDA, SQIVND (reference sequence). Trimming removed 5 bases at V and 7 bases at J, with 14 bases between. The length of the CDR3 is 13 residues. The CDR3, as DNA: TGTGCCAGTAGTTCCCGGGGGGATGGTGGCTACACCTTC. Its protein is CASSSRGDGGYTF.